The sequence of this T cell receptor beta chain was determined in a study of blood T cell repertoires in COVID-19. Study information: The United States, Italy and Spain supplied acute and convalescent COVID-19 samples.

CDR3 size: 16 residues. Germline V gene data show CDR1 as MNHEY and CDR2 as SMNVEV (reference sequence). V lost 8 bases and J lost 7; bases outside the gene matches: 12. The repertoire was sequenced with immunoSEQ multiplex PCR; TCRdb's copy has only in-frame clones and lacks some. In the table there are about 220,000 clones, 65% to 85% of which are singletons. The material sequenced was PBMCs or T cells enriched from blood (not recorded which). V is TRBV27 and J is TRBJ2-1; 12 positions agree with TRBD2. This TCR was sampled from a woman aged 40 to 50 who had recovered from COVID-19. The CDR3, as DNA: TGTGCCAGCGCCCTGTCCCGACTAGCGGGAGTTAATGAGCAGTTCTTC. As protein: CASALSRLAGVNEQFF.